Listed here are 17 T cell receptor beta chains from one sample, sequenced in a study of T cells in Graves' hyperthyroidism and ophthalmopathy. The CDR3 regions of TCR beta were amplified from RNA transcripts. HTBI primers drove first-round RT-PCR of the TCR CDR3. TCRdb fed the multiplex PCR reads into MiXCR, producing one record per CDR3 protein. The sample has hundreds of thousands of distinct CDR3 sequences; roughly 22% are singletons. The material sequenced was blood. These receptors all come from a young man with Graves' ophthalmopathy.

This clonotype was observed a handful of times. The chain carries TRBV7-9 and TRBJ2-3; D gene ambiguous. Looked up from germline, CDR1 is SEHNR and CDR2 is FQNEAQ (reference sequence). The V and J ends lost 5 bases and 4 bases respectively, with 19 bases between them. The CDR3 has 16 residues. CDR3 nucleotide sequence: TGTGCCAGCAGCCCACGTCGGGTATCACAACCAGATACGCAGTATTTT. Its translation is CASSPRRVSQPDTQYF.

The gene calls are TRBV12-3 or TRBV12-4 and TRBJ1-2, with D perhaps matching TRBD1 (5 bases). Trimming shortened V by 6 bases and J by 5 bases, and 19 bases separated the two germline ends. The CDR3 extends over 15 amino acids. CDR3 sequence reads: CASSPTDRSSYGYTF. The CDR3 bases are TGTGCCAGCAGCCCGACAGACCGAAGTTCTTATGGCTACACCTTC.

V is TRBV5-1 and J is TRBJ2-7; D remains ambiguous. The CDR3 consists of 13 residues. CDR1 is SGHRS, CDR2 YFSETQ, per germline. Trimming shortened V by 6 bases and J by 5 bases, and 15 bases separated the two germline ends. This CDR3 reads CASNSPAGDEQYF. CDR3 nucleotide sequence: TGCGCCAGCAACTCGCCAGCAGGAGACGAGCAGTACTTC.

This clonotype was observed at least ten times. The CDR3 here is CASSLQRTGTDTQYF. In DNA, the CDR3 is TGTGCCAGCAGCTTACAGCGGACAGGGACAGATACGCAGTATTTT. This chain uses TRBV11-1 with TRBJ2-3; 8 nucleotides line up with TRBD1. CDR1 SGHAT and CDR2 FQDESV come from the germline V gene (reference sequence). The junction had 4 bases not matched to a gene; V was cut back by 2 bases and J by 3 bases. The length of the CDR3 is 15 residues.

This clonotype appeared once. The V and J genes are TRBV6-2 or TRBV6-3 and TRBJ2-1, with 8 bases aligning to TRBD2. With 6 bases clipped from V and 4 bases from J, the junction kept 8 bases outside the gene matches. The CDR3 spans 15 residues. Germline V lookup: CDR1 MNHEY, CDR2 SVGEGT. The CDR3 DNA reads as TGTGCCAGCAGCTCCGGGACTAGACCTTACAATGAGCAGTTCTTC. Translated: CASSSGTRPYNEQFF.

The chain has TRBV27 and TRBJ2-1; D remains ambiguous. The CDR3 runs to 15 residues. Germline assignment: CDR1 MNHEY and CDR2 SMNVEV (reference sequence). V was cut by 1 base and J by 7 bases, with 14 bases left in between. The CDR3 DNA is TGTGCCAGCAGTTTATTGATCGGTCAGAAGAATGAGCAGTTCTTC. Translated: CASSLLIGQKNEQFF.

The chain employs TRBV7-8 and TRBJ1-1; D gene ambiguous. V was shortened by 8 bases and J by 1 base, with 11 bases between the two germline ends. Germline assignment: CDR1 SGHVS and CDR2 FQNEAQ. The CDR3 has 13 amino acids. The CDR3 here is CASSRRQNTEAFF. CDR3 in DNA: TGTGCCAGCTCTCGGAGGCAGAACACTGAAGCTTTCTTT.

This clonotype was seen many times. The genes are TRBV27 and TRBJ2-1; 11 bases agree with TRBD2. The ends lost 0 bases at V and 8 bases at J; junction bases unmatched: 6. CDR3 size: 16 residues. Germline-derived CDR1 and CDR2 are MNHEY and SMNVEV (reference sequence). The CDR3: CASSLSGLAGGYEQFF. The CDR3 region has the DNA TGTGCCAGCAGTTTATCTGGCCTAGCGGGAGGCTATGAGCAGTTCTTC.

CDR3 residues: CASSPRQGRTDTQYF. As DNA, the CDR3 is TGTGCCAGCAGTCCACGACAGGGGAGGACAGATACGCAGTATTTT. This chain connects TRBV7-9 to TRBJ2-3; 8 nucleotides match TRBD1. CDR1 SEHNR and CDR2 FQNEAQ come from the germline V gene (reference sequence). Trimming removed 6 bases from V and 3 bases from J; junction bases left unmatched: 8. The CDR3 loop spans 15 amino acids. Based on the CDR3 plus reference TRBV7-9 and TRBJ2-3, the full variable domain is DTGVSQNPRHKITKRGQNVTFRCDPISEHNRLYWYRQTLGQGPEFLTYFQNEAQLEKSRLLSDRFSAERPKGSFSTLEIQRTEQGDSAMYLCASSPRQGRTDTQYFGPGTRLTVL.

Many counts were recorded for this clonotype. This rearrangement joins TRBV2 to TRBJ1-2, with unresolved D. The V end was cut by 6 bases, the J end by 3 bases, with 11 bases between. Germline assignment: CDR1 SNHLY and CDR2 FYNNEI. CDR3 length: 13 residues. This CDR3 reads CASRPRLDYGYTF. CDR3 nucleotide sequence: TGTGCCAGCAGACCTCGACTAGACTATGGCTACACCTTC.

This clonotype was counted only a few times. V gene TRBV20-1 combines with J gene TRBJ2-3, with 7 bases lining up with TRBD2. This CDR3 is built from 14 residues. Per germline, CDR1 DFQATT and CDR2 SNEGSKA (reference sequence). The V and J ends lost 0 bases and 10 bases, in that order; junction bases with no gene match: 10. The CDR3 nucleotides read TGCAGTGCTAGAGATGGACGGGCGGGAGCGGCGCAGTATTTT. Translated: CSARDGRAGAAQYF.

Note on this clonotype: At one end the junction does not follow the germline gene, possibly because of a read error. This chain uses TRBV7-6 with TRBJ1-2; unclear D gene. Germline CDR1 is SGHVS and CDR2 is FNYEAQ. CDR3 size: 14 residues. The DNA of the CDR3 is TGTGCCAGCAGCCTAGCCTCGGGAGGGAATGGCTACACCTTC. Its protein product is CASSLASGGNGYTF. Supplemented by reference TRBV7-6 and TRBJ1-2, the full variable domain reads GAGVSQSPRYKVTKRGQDVALRCDPISGHVSLYWYRQALGQGPEFLTYFNYEAQQDKSGLPNDRFSAERPEGSISTLTIQRTEQRDSAMYRCASSLASGGNGYTFGSGTRLTVV.

This clonotype appeared many times. This sequence joins TRBV3-1 and TRBJ2-7; weak D call: TRBD1 (5 bases). V lost 4 bases to trimming and J lost 4 bases, with 14 bases between them. Germline CDR1 is LGHDT and CDR2 is YNNKEL (reference sequence). This CDR3 has 14 residues. Here the CDR3 reads CASSLSAGQYEQYF. CDR3 nucleotide sequence: TGTGCCAGCAGCCTCTCCGCAGGGCAATACGAGCAGTACTTC.

J is TRBJ2-3 and V is TRBV27; TRBD2 matches 7 bases. Per germline, CDR1 MNHEY and CDR2 SMNVEV (reference sequence). J was trimmed by 2 bases and V by 3 bases; bases with no gene match: 8. This CDR3 is 16 amino acids long. Written as DNA, the CDR3 is TGTGCCAGCAGTTTCGGGAGGAGTAAGACCACAGATACGCAGTATTTT. The encoded protein is CASSFGRSKTTDTQYF.

The chain uses TRBV20-1 and TRBJ2-3; the match to TRBD2 covers 11 bases. After removal of 1 base from V and 2 bases from J, the junction contained 11 bases not matched to a gene. This CDR3 comprises 18 residues. The V gene's germline CDR1 is DFQATT and CDR2 SNEGSKA (reference sequence). The CDR3 DNA is TGCAGTGCTAGAGTTAGCGGGAGGGGTGGATTTGACACAGATACGCAGTATTTT. Protein: CSARVSGRGGFDTDTQYF.

This clonotype was observed at least ten times. V and J are TRBV3-1 and TRBJ1-1, with a tentative D call TRBD1 (6 bases). Looked up from germline, CDR1 is LGHDT and CDR2 is YNNKEL (reference sequence). The V end was cut by 1 base, the J end by 11 bases, with 17 bases between. The CDR3 is 14 residues long. The CDR3 loop is CASSQARGGTSAFF. Written as DNA, the CDR3 is TGTGCCAGCAGCCAAGCAAGGGGGGGGACCTCTGCTTTCTTT.

This clonotype was seen more than once but under ten times. The CDR3 coding sequence is TGTGCCAGCAGCCGGAGGACAGGGAGGAATGAGCAGTTCTTC. This translates into CASSRRTGRNEQFF. The chain combines TRBV13 with TRBJ2-1; TRBD1 aligns across 8 bases. This CDR3 contains 14 residues. The V and J ends lost 5 bases and 7 bases, in that order; junction bases with no gene match: 7. Per germline, CDR1 PRHDT and CDR2 FYEKMQ (reference sequence). Full variable domain (missing parts from reference TRBV13 and TRBJ2-1): AAGVIQSPRHLIKEKRETATLKCYPIPRHDTVYWYQQGPGQDPQFLISFYEKMQSDKGSIPDRFSAQQFSDYHSELNMSSLELGDSALYFCASSRRTGRNEQFFGPGTRLTVL.